The sequence of this TCR beta chain was determined in a study of blood T cell repertoires in COVID-19 (dated by TCRdb to the early 2020s). About the full investigation: Samples covering the acute and convalescent phases of COVID-19 were provided by collaborators in the United States, Italy and Spain. The prospective study material was composed of cDNA or gDNA derived from T cells, B-cell-depleted T cells, or PBMCs. Nearly every sample came with metadata listing a de-identified subject ID, COVID-19 status, age in years and sex. Samples came from the ongoing ImmuneRACE study (first 160 participants) plus 1,254 subjects from 6 global collaborators. Where available, HLA class I and class II types were taken from metadata supplied by the sample provider and were not determined by assay-based typing. Subjects who had been exposed to COVID-19, were actively infected with it, or had recovered from it provided the deeply sampled blood TCRbeta repertoires that made up the dataset. The repertoires were released in a freely available public database intended as a resource for research on the immune response to SARS-CoV-2.

TCRbeta CDR3 regions were amplified from genomic DNA by means of the immunoSEQ Assay, a bias-controlled multiplex PCR. In the source study's methods: The number of nucleated cells in each sample was estimated by amplification of reference gene primers within the assay. To quantify the absolute abundance of each unique TCRbeta CDR3 rearrangement, sequence reads were collapsed and filtered. For each sample, productive Simpson clonality was calculated as the square root of Simpson's diversity index across productive rearrangements. The table was pulled from immuneACCESS by TCRdb, which kept in-frame rearrangements only. Such tables lose some clones; where checked, under half of the loss comes from unresolved V genes, and the rest has no known cause. The V and J calls and the clone size are those of that table, but D and trimming were determined from the DNA. The sample table contains under 300,000 clones; only one count was recorded for more than 75% of them. Of the sample, 2% to 2.5% is held by the ten largest clones.

Paper-wide results and their limitations: The amount of clinical and demographic metadata varied by source and participant and was provided uncurated.

The germline V gene (reference sequence) supplies CDR1 DFQATT and CDR2 SNEGSKA. There are 15 amino acids in the CDR3, from cysteine to phenylalanine inclusive. Only CDR3 DNA remains: 45 bases, in frame from the first base. The V and J ends are trimmed by 3 bases and 2 bases, leaving 14 bases between them. Enrolling through a virtual design, the prospective study's participants ranged in age from about 18 to 89 years and lived across roughly 23 United States geographic areas. In the prospective study, cohorts were assigned on the basis of participant-reported clinical history obtained from a screening survey and a study questionnaire. Mobile phlebotomists in the prospective study collected whole blood, serum and a nasopharyngeal or oropharyngeal swab from every participant. Prospective study participants could optionally give additional blood draws and questionnaires over a roughly 2-month period. Before DNA extraction, prospective study blood samples were shipped either frozen or at room temperature.

A remark on this clone: Its antigen is unknown. Base qualities are not recorded, but no much larger clone differs from it by a single base.

In this chain, TRBV20-1 is recombined with TRBJ1-3, and possibly TRBD1, on 6 matching bases. Sequencing was done on a sample of PBMCs or T cells enriched from blood (not recorded which). This receptor was obtained from a middle-aged woman with acute COVID-19. For the CDR3, the sequence is CSASRGRGTGNTIYF. At the DNA level, the sequence is TGCAGTGCTAGTCGAGGCAGGGGAACTGGAAACACCATATATTTT.